The rows below give T cell receptor beta chains drawn from one sample of a study of cytomegalovirus exposure and HLA in healthy donors. Repertoires were generated with immunoSEQ multiplex PCR, while TCRdb's copy carries only in-frame clones and drops some. The repertoire consists of about 180,000 clones, with roughly 86% occurring once and the leading ten covering 2% to 3%. The sequencing input was PBMCs. These receptors all come from a young man in good health and CMV-seropositive. CDR3s include the opening cysteine and the closing phenylalanine or tryptophan. The D gene is left open where the match is weak. Clone size is stated in some rows and not others, as once, few, many or a class when expanded.

abundance	v_gene	j_gene	d_gene	CDR3nt	CDR3aa
-	TRBV10-1	TRBJ1-2	TRBD1	TGCGCCAGCAGTGAGCTAAAACTACGGGACAGGGGGCCGCGTGGCTACACCTTC	CASSELKLRDRGPRGYTF
-	TRBV28	TRBJ2-7	TRBD1	TGTGCCAGCAGACAGGGGGCTAGCGGCTACGAGCAGTACTTC	CASRQGASGYEQYF
-	TRBV19	TRBJ2-7	-	TGTGCCAGCCAGGGGTTAGGGGACGAGCAGTACTTC	CASQGLGDEQYF
-	TRBV5-1	TRBJ2-5	-	TGCGCCAGCAGCCCCCGGACGGGTCAGGGGATAGAGACCCAGTACTTC	CASSPRTGQGIETQYF
-	TRBV11-3	TRBJ1-1	-	TGTGCCAGCAGCTTAGAAGCGGACACTGAAGCTTTCTTT	CASSLEADTEAFF
-	TRBV27	TRBJ1-2	-	TGTGCCAGCAGCTTAATGGCAACAGGGACCCATGGCTACACCTTC	CASSLMATGTHGYTF
-	TRBV11-2	TRBJ1-6	-	TGTGCCAGCAGCTTAAGCGGCGGGCATAATTCACCCCTCCACTTT	CASSLSGGHNSPLHF
-	TRBV5-1	TRBJ2-1	-	TGCGCCAGCAGCTCAACATGGACAGTCTACAATGAGCAGTTCTTC	CASSSTWTVYNEQFF
-	TRBV7-3	TRBJ2-3	TRBD2	TGTGCCAGCAGCGCACCCGGGACTAGCGGGAGAAATACGCAGTATTTT	CASSAPGTSGRNTQYF
-	TRBV6-1	TRBJ1-1	-	TGTGCCAGCACCATGGACAGCCTGAACACTGAAGCTTTCTTT	CASTMDSLNTEAFF
-	TRBV7-9	TRBJ2-7	TRBD2	TGTGCCAGCAGCTTAGGGCCGGGACTAGCGGGAGCCTACGAGCAGTACTTC	CASSLGPGLAGAYEQYF
once	TRBV7-6	TRBJ1-3	-	TGTGCCAGCAGCTTTTCGACAGGCTCTGGAAACACCATATATTTT	CASSFSTGSGNTIYF
-	TRBV10-3	TRBJ1-2	-	TGTGCCATCAGGATCACCGGGGGAGGGAACGTGCGCTACACCTTC	CAIRITGGGNVRYTF
once	TRBV4-1	TRBJ2-2	-	TGCGCCAGCAGCCAAGTAGCGGTAGAGCCCGGGGAGCTGTTTTTT	CASSQVAVEPGELFF
-	TRBV29-1	TRBJ2-7	TRBD1	TGCAGCGTTGGGACAGGGGGCTGGTACGAGCAGTACTTC	CSVGTGGWYEQYF
-	TRBV5-4	TRBJ2-6	-	TGTGCCAGCAGCTTGGGGGGGCTGAGCTCTGGGGCCAACGTCCTGACTTTC	CASSLGGLSSGANVLTF
-	TRBV7-2	TRBJ1-5	TRBD1	TGTGCCAGCAGCTTACAGGGGGCGCTGAGCAATCAGCCCCAGCATTTT	CASSLQGALSNQPQHF
-	TRBV7-6	TRBJ2-1	TRBD1	TGTGCCAGCAGTTTGGACAGGGGGCGACTCAATGAGCAGTTCTTC	CASSLDRGRLNEQFF
-	TRBV27	TRBJ2-7	-	TGTGCCAGCAGTTTGACAGGACCCTCAGGCGAGCAGTACTTC	CASSLTGPSGEQYF
once	TRBV7-9	TRBJ1-4	-	TGTGCCAGCAGCTTAGTGCGTGCTAATGAAAAACTGTTTTTT	CASSLVRANEKLFF
-	TRBV10-3	TRBJ2-7	TRBD2	TGTGCCATCAGGGGGGCGGGAGGAGGTTACGAGCAGTACTTC	CAIRGAGGGYEQYF
once	TRBV19	TRBJ2-6	-	TGTGCCAGTAGTGGAGCCTGGGCTGGGGCCAACGTCCTGACTTTC	CASSGAWAGANVLTF
-	TRBV19	TRBJ2-5	TRBD1	TGTGCCAGTAGGAAGACAGGGATGGGAGAGACCCAGTACTTC	CASRKTGMGETQYF
few	TRBV6-5	TRBJ2-2	-	TGTGCCAGCAATGGAGCGAACACCGGGGAGCTGTTTTTT	CASNGANTGELFF
-	TRBV5-4	TRBJ2-5	-	TGTGCCAGCAGCCCCGAGCGATGGGTAGAGACCCAGTACTTC	CASSPERWVETQYF
few	TRBV11-2	TRBJ2-7	TRBD2	TGTGCCAGCAGGGTCGGGACTAGCGGGTACGAGCAGTACTTC	CASRVGTSGYEQYF
-	TRBV4-1	TRBJ1-1	TRBD1	TGCGCCAGCAGCCAAGATTGGGGGACAGGTCAAGCTTTCTTT	CASSQDWGTGQAFF
-	TRBV2	TRBJ2-3	-	TGTGCCAGCAGTGGGTGGGGGGTTAGCACAGATACGCAGTATTTT	CASSGWGVSTDTQYF
-	TRBV9	TRBJ2-1	-	TGTGCCAGCAGCGTAGGCAGACTTCCGTCGAGTGGGGAGCAGTTCTTC	CASSVGRLPSSGEQFF
-	TRBV7-2	TRBJ2-1	-	TGTGCCAGCAGCTTAGCTTTTCTCTCCTACAATGAGCAGTTCTTC	CASSLAFLSYNEQFF
-	TRBV6-4	TRBJ2-5	TRBD2	TGTGCCAGCAGTGAAAGAAGCGGGACCCAAGAGACCCAGTACTTC	CASSERSGTQETQYF
-	TRBV6-4	TRBJ1-2	TRBD1	TGTGCCAGCAGTGACTCAGGGGGCAGGGATGGCTACACCTTC	CASSDSGGRDGYTF
once	TRBV9	TRBJ1-2	TRBD1	TGTGCCAGCAGCGGTCAGACAGGGTGGGGTGGCTACACCTTC	CASSGQTGWGGYTF
-	TRBV5-4	TRBJ2-7	TRBD1	TGTGCCAGCAGCGCCGGGACAGGGTTTTACGAGCAGTACTTC	CASSAGTGFYEQYF
-	TRBV7-9	TRBJ2-7	TRBD2	TGTGCCAGCAGCTTACTAGCGGGGCGAGGGGGATACTCCTACGAGCAGTACTTC	CASSLLAGRGGYSYEQYF
-	TRBV15	TRBJ2-5	TRBD2	TGTGCCACCAGCAGAGATGACGGACTAGCGGACCCCGGGGGGACCCAAGAGACCCAGTACTTC	CATSRDDGLADPGGTQETQYF
-	TRBV7-8	TRBJ2-2	TRBD2	TGTGCCAGCAGCTTAGCCGGACTAGTGCGGACCGGGGAGCTGTTTTTT	CASSLAGLVRTGELFF
-	TRBV25-1	TRBJ2-3	-	TGTGCCAGCAGTCTAAGCTTAGCCACAGATACGCAGTATTTT	CASSLSLATDTQYF
once	TRBV29-1	TRBJ2-3	-	TGCAGCGTTGACCTCGAGAGAGGAGATACGCAGTATTTT	CSVDLERGDTQYF
-	TRBV6-5	TRBJ2-7	-	TGTGCCAGCAGTTCCAAGAGAGAGCAGTACTTC	CASSSKREQYF
-	TRBV5-5	TRBJ1-5	-	TGTGCCAGCAGCCTGAGGGGGGGGGAAAATCAGCCCCAGCATTTT	CASSLRGGENQPQHF
-	TRBV4-2	TRBJ2-1	TRBD2	TGTGCCAGCAGCCAACACAGCGGGGAAAGCTACAATGAGCAGTTCTTC	CASSQHSGESYNEQFF
once	TRBV11-2	TRBJ2-1	TRBD2	TGTGCCAGCAGCACCTCCATAAGCGGGGGTAGCTCCTACAATGAGCAGTTCTTC	CASSTSISGGSSYNEQFF
-	TRBV7-8	TRBJ2-5	TRBD2	TGTGCCAGCAGCAACCGGGACTACACCCGCGGGGAGACCCAGTACTTC	CASSNRDYTRGETQYF
once	TRBV6-5	TRBJ2-5	TRBD1	TGTGCCAGCAGTCGGACAGGAGTTCAAGAGACCCAGTACTTC	CASSRTGVQETQYF
-	TRBV9	TRBJ2-3	TRBD2	TGTGCCAGCAGCGTGAGCGGGGTTAGCACAGATACGCAGTATTTT	CASSVSGVSTDTQYF
-	TRBV5-1	TRBJ2-7	TRBD1	TGCGCCAGCAGCCAAGGACAGGGGGGTTTATACGAGCAGTACTTC	CASSQGQGGLYEQYF
-	TRBV6-6	TRBJ1-1	TRBD1	TGTGCCAGCAGTTCCCCGGGACAGGGAAACACTGAAGCTTTCTTT	CASSSPGQGNTEAFF